This note documents a single TCR beta chain sequence. Its antigen is currently unknown. The data belong to a study of radiotherapy plus CTLA-4 blockade in lung cancer. Study as a whole: Disease control reached 31%, with objective responses in approximately 20%.

The method was immunoSEQ multiplex PCR; TCRdb's version includes in-frame clones alone and lacks a portion of them. The sample holds about 100,000 clones, about four fifths seen once. Findings and limits, study-wide: Peripheral blood showed expansion of tumor-derived TCR clones after radiotherapy and ipilimumab.

CDR1 is SEHNR, CDR2 FQNEAQ, per germline (reference sequence). The CDR3 has 16 amino acids. V dropped 0 bases and J dropped 3; count of bases not matched to a gene: 5. This clonotype was sampled from a human donor with non-small cell lung cancer who had stable disease on radiotherapy plus ipilimumab. Specimen: peripheral blood, collected from a patient treated with radiotherapy plus ipilimumab. The rearrangement links TRBV7-9 to TRBJ2-1; TRBD2 agrees at 7 bases. CDR3 residues: CASSLARREGYNEQFF. Written as DNA, the CDR3 is TGTGCCAGCAGCTTAGCGCGAAGGGAGGGCTACAATGAGCAGTTCTTC.